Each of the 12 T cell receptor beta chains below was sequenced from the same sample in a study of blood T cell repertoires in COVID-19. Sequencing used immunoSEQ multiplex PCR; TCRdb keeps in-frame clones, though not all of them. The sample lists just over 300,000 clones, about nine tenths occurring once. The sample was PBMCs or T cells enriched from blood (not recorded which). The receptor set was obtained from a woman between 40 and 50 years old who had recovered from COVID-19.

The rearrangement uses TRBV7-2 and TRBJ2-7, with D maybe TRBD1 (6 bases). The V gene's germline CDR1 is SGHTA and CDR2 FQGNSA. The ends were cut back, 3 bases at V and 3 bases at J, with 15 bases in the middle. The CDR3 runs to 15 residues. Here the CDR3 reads CASSFPQGINYEQYF. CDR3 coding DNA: TGTGCCAGCAGCTTCCCCCAGGGGATAAACTACGAGCAGTACTTC.

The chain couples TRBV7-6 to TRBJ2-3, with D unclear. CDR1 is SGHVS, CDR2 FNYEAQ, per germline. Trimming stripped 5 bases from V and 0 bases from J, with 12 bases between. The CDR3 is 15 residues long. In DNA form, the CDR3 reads TGTGCCAGCAGCCCTAGACGAAGGAGCACAGATACGCAGTATTTT. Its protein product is CASSPRRRSTDTQYF.

The CDR3 nucleotides are TGTGCCAGCAGCCCCCTGGGGCCCAACTATGGCTACACCTTC. Protein: CASSPLGPNYGYTF. The chain carries TRBV6-2 or TRBV6-3 and TRBJ1-2; perhaps TRBD1 as D (5 bases). Trimming stripped 6 bases from V and 2 bases from J, with 13 bases between. The CDR3 sequence is 14 residues long. CDR1 is MNHEY, CDR2 SVGEGT, per germline.

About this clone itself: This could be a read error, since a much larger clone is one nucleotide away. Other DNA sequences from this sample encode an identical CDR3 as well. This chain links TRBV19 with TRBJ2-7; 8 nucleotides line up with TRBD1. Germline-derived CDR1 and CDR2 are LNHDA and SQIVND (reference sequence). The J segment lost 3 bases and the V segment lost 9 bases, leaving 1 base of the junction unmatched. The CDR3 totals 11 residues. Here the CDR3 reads CASGQGYEQYF. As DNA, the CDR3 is TGTGCCAGCGGACAGGGCTACGAGCAGTACTTC.

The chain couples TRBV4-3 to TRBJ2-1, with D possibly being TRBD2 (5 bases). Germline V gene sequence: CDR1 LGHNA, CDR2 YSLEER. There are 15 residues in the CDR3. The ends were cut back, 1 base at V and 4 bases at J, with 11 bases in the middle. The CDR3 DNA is TGCGCCAGCAGCCAAGGCCTTGCGGGTTACAATGAGCAGTTCTTC. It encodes CASSQGLAGYNEQFF.

Written as DNA, the CDR3 is TGTGCCAGCAGTGACAGGGGCATCTATGGCTACACCTTC. It encodes CASSDRGIYGYTF. The gene calls are TRBV5-4 and TRBJ1-2; 8 positions agree with TRBD1. The germline V gene has CDR1 SGHNT and CDR2 YYREEE (reference sequence). The V gene end was trimmed by 5 bases and the J gene end by 4 bases; junction bases not matched to a gene: 4. This CDR3 contains 13 residues.

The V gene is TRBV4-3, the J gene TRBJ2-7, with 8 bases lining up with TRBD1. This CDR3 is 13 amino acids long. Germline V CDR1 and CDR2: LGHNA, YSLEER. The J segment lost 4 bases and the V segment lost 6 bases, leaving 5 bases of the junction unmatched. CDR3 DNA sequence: TGCGCCAGCAGTCTAGGACAGGGTTACGAGCAGTACTTC. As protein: CASSLGQGYEQYF.

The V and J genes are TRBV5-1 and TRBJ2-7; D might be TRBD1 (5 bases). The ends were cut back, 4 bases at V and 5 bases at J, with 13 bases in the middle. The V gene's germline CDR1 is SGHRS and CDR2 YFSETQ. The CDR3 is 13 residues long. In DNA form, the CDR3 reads TGCGCCAGCAGCCTTGGGGCAGACAACGAGCAGTACTTC. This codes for CASSLGADNEQYF.

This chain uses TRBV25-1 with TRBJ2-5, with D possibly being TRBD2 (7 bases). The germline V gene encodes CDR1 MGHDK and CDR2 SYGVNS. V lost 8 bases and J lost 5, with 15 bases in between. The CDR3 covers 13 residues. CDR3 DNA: TGTGCCAGCTCCCTCGGGGGGCGGGAGACCCAGTACTTC. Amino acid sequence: CASSLGGRETQYF.

The CDR3 spells CSASSGMSGYTF. The CDR3 DNA reads TGCAGTGCTAGTTCGGGGATGAGTGGCTACACCTTC. The chain has TRBV20-1 and TRBJ1-2; no clear D gene. This CDR3 region has 12 residues. Trimming pared 3 bases from V and 7 bases from J, leaving 12 bases between. Germline lookup yields CDR1 DFQATT and CDR2 SNEGSKA (reference sequence).

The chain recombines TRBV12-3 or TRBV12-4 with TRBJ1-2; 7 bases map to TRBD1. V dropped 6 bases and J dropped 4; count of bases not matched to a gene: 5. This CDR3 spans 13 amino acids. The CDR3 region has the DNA TGTGCCAGCAGATCGGACAGGAGCTATGGCTACACCTTC. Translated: CASRSDRSYGYTF.

The CDR3 is CASSLTGTYEQYF. The CDR3 nucleotides read TGTGCCAGCAGTTTGACGGGTACCTACGAGCAGTACTTC. The chain links TRBV12-3 or TRBV12-4 to TRBJ2-7; no clear D gene. Trimming removed 3 bases at V and 2 bases at J, with 8 bases between. This CDR3 has 13 residues.